This TCR beta chain was observed in a study of T cells in localized non-small cell lung cancer. Profiling relied on immunoSEQ multiplex PCR, and the TCRdb table lists in-frame clones only, not all of them. This table holds under 35,000 clones, about 92% found once. CDR3 length: 16 amino acids. V dropped 7 bases and J dropped 2; count of bases not matched to a gene: 6. Germline V gene lookup returns CDR1 ENHRY and CDR2 SYGVKD. Concerning this clone itself: What it binds is unknown.

Study findings and constraints: Of the tissues analyzed, uninvolved adjacent lung showed maximal T cell clonality, greater than tumor. Across samples, adjacent lung featured a median roughly 56 of the top 100 tumor clones.

The TCR was taken from a woman aged 35 to 69 with stage III lung adenocarcinoma. The rearrangement joins TRBV10-3 to TRBJ2-6; TRBD1 matches at 9 bases. This specimen consisted of peripheral blood mononuclear cells, obtained before any cancer treatment. The CDR3 here is CAITGTGTAGANVLTF. The CDR3, as DNA: TGTGCCATCACCGGGACAGGGACGGCTGGGGCCAACGTCCTGACTTTC.